Following are 27 T cell receptor beta chains from one sample sequenced in a study of T cell responses to AZD1222 COVID-19 vaccine. Profiled with immunoSEQ multiplex PCR; TCRdb holds only in-frame clones, not every one. The sample contains some 150,000 clones, 88% of which appear only once. The sample was peripheral blood, taken 28 days after the second dose of the MenACWY control vaccine. The receptors originated from an adult who received the MenACWY meningococcal vaccine as a control.

This clone was observed a single time. The rearrangement joins TRBV10-1 to TRBJ1-5; TRBD1 agrees at 7 bases. Germline CDR1 is WNHNN and CDR2 is SYGVQD (reference sequence). J lost 3 bases, V lost 1 base, and 3 bases had no gene match. This CDR3 is built from 15 residues. The CDR3 DNA reads as TGCGCCAGCAGTGAGTGGGACAGATACAATCAGCCCCAGCATTTT. Translating gives CASSEWDRYNQPQHF.

The chain combines TRBV5-4 with TRBJ2-5; 7 positions match TRBD2. The CDR3 is 14 residues long. Germline assignment: CDR1 SGHNT and CDR2 YYREEE (reference sequence). With V trimmed by 6 bases and J by 1 base, 6 bases remained unmatched. Written as DNA, the CDR3 is TGTGCCAGCAAGCGAGCGGGGCCCCAAGAGACCCAGTACTTC. This codes for CASKRAGPQETQYF.

The chain uses TRBV7-2 and TRBJ2-3, with D uncertain. The V end was cut by 1 base, the J end by 0 bases, with 8 bases between. The germline CDR1 and CDR2 sequences are SGHTA and FQGNSA. CDR3 length equals 15 residues. CDR3 in DNA: TGTGCCAGCAGCTTAGGGTACGGAAGCACAGATACGCAGTATTTT. It translates to CASSLGYGSTDTQYF.

The chain has TRBV7-2 and TRBJ2-3; D gene uncertain. V lost 1 base and J lost 4, with 6 bases in between. The CDR3 spans 13 residues. Looked up from germline, CDR1 is SGHTA and CDR2 is FQGNSA. CDR3 sequence: CASSLERADTQYF. CDR3 DNA sequence: TGTGCCAGCAGCTTAGAACGCGCAGATACGCAGTATTTT. Full variable domain (outside the CDR3, taken from reference TRBV7-2 and TRBJ2-3): GAGVSQSPSNKVTEKGKDVELRCDPISGHTALYWYRQSLGQGLEFLIYFQGNSAPDKSGLPSDRFSAERTGGSVSTLTIQRTQQEDSAVYLCASSLERADTQYFGPGTRLTVL.

The chain is built from TRBV2 and TRBJ1-2, with 8 bases fitting TRBD1. Germline V gives CDR1 SNHLY, CDR2 FYNNEI. The CDR3 is 13 residues long. J gave up 6 bases and V 6 bases, and 6 bases lay outside the gene matches. CDR3: CASSPRTGNGYTF. In DNA form, the CDR3 reads TGTGCCAGCAGCCCGAGGACAGGGAATGGCTACACCTTC.

The table lists this clone with a count of one. The chain has TRBV5-1 and TRBJ2-7; 9 bases agree with TRBD1. The junction had 9 bases not matched to a gene; V was cut back by 3 bases and J by 2 bases. Germline values: CDR1 SGHRS, CDR2 YFSETQ. This CDR3 region has 16 residues. Written as DNA, the CDR3 is TGCGCCAGCAGCTCCCCACGGACAGGGGCAACCTACGAGCAGTACTTC. Protein: CASSSPRTGATYEQYF.

The chain carries TRBV5-4 and TRBJ1-2, with 9 nucleotides matching TRBD1. The V gene end was trimmed by 0 bases and the J gene end by 6 bases; junction bases not matched to a gene: 6. This CDR3 contains 15 residues. CDR1 and CDR2 (germline): SGHNT, YYREEE (reference sequence). The CDR3, as DNA: TGTGCCAGCAGCTTGGGGGACAGGGAAAGGCATGGCTACACCTTC. Its translation: CASSLGDRERHGYTF.

The V call is TRBV4-3, the J call TRBJ2-2, with TRBD2 matching 8 bases. CDR3 size: 16 residues. Germline V lookup: CDR1 LGHNA, CDR2 YSLEER. Trimming at V came to 4 bases and at J to 5 bases, leaving 9 bases not matched to a gene. CDR3 nucleotides: TGCGCCAGCAGCCTTGCGCGGACTAGCATGACCGGGGAGCTGTTTTTT. The encoded protein is CASSLARTSMTGELFF.

This chain uses TRBV15 with TRBJ2-1, with D hard to call. The germline V gene encodes CDR1 LNHNV and CDR2 YYDKDF (reference sequence). The CDR3 spans 15 residues. Trimming pared 0 bases from V and 4 bases from J, leaving 10 bases between. The CDR3 DNA sequence: TGTGCCACCAGCAGAGATGGGCGCGAGTACAATGAGCAGTTCTTC. It specifies CATSRDGREYNEQFF.

V usage is TRBV6-5 and J usage is TRBJ1-5; a weak D match, TRBD1 (5 bases). The CDR3 runs 15 residues. Germline loops: CDR1 MNHEY, CDR2 SVGAGI. V lost 2 bases and J 4 bases, leaving 12 bases between the germline ends. CDR3 nucleotide sequence: TGTGCCAGCAGTTACACTGGGGCAAGGAATCAGCCCCAGCATTTT. Translation: CASSYTGARNQPQHF.

This chain uses TRBV2 with TRBJ2-2; TRBD2 agrees at 11 bases. J lost 6 bases, V lost 7 bases, and 4 bases had no gene match. Germline-derived CDR1 and CDR2 are SNHLY and FYNNEI. The CDR3 sequence is 14 residues long. CDR3: CASTRLAGPGELFF. CDR3 DNA: TGTGCCAGCACTAGACTAGCGGGGCCCGGGGAGCTGTTTTTT.

This chain connects TRBV10-3 to TRBJ1-4; 11 bases are a match to TRBD1. Germline CDR1 is ENHRY and CDR2 is SYGVKD. V trimming: 2 bases; J trimming: 2 bases; junction bases outside the gene matches: 10. The CDR3 runs to 19 residues. The CDR3 is CAISENGQGAVGTNEKLFF. In nucleotides, the CDR3 is TGTGCCATCAGTGAGAACGGACAGGGGGCGGTTGGTACTAATGAAAAACTGTTTTTT.

J is TRBJ1-1 and V is TRBV19; D not resolved. V lost 3 bases, J lost 11 bases, and 19 bases lay in between. In germline, CDR1 is LNHDA, CDR2 SQIVND (reference sequence). The CDR3 extends over 14 amino acids. The CDR3 sequence is CASSIHGPNEVAFF. The CDR3 DNA is TGTGCCAGTAGTATCCACGGCCCCAATGAAGTTGCTTTCTTT.

The CDR3 region has the DNA TGTGCCAGCAGTTACAAGGCGACCAAAAACATTCAGTACTTC. It is translated as CASSYKATKNIQYF. The rearrangement links TRBV6-5 to TRBJ2-4; D is uncertain. Germline lookup yields CDR1 MNHEY and CDR2 SVGAGI. The CDR3 is 14 amino acids. Between the trimmed V and J ends, which lost 2 bases and 2 bases, there was a span of 7 bases.

This sequence joins TRBV21-1 and TRBJ1-1. TRBV21-1 is reported as a pseudogene. This CDR3 region has 15 residues. The CDR3 region has the DNA TGTGCCAGCAGCAGGGGGTCTTCGCCGGGAACTGAAGCTTTCTTT. Protein sequence: CASSRGSSPGTEAFF.

The CDR3 reads CATSASGRAYGGELFF. The DNA for the CDR3 is TGTGCCACCAGTGCTAGCGGGAGGGCCTATGGCGGGGAGCTGTTTTTT. The chain couples TRBV24-1 to TRBJ2-2; 12 bases fit TRBD2. This CDR3 is built from 16 residues. Germline CDR1 and CDR2: KGHDR and SFDVKD. V dropped 5 bases and J dropped 7; count of bases not matched to a gene: 7.

The V and J genes are TRBV5-1 and TRBJ2-3; D gene unclear. Trimming shortened V by 0 bases and J by 4 bases, and 6 bases separated the two germline ends. In germline, CDR1 is SGHRS, CDR2 YFSETQ. CDR3 length: 13 residues. CDR3 in DNA: TGCGCCAGCAGCTTGGGGGCCCCAGATACGCAGTATTTT. Translation gives CASSLGAPDTQYF.

This clone was observed a few times. This chain links TRBV12-5 with TRBJ1-2; D perhaps matches TRBD1 (6 bases). Germline V CDR1 and CDR2: LGHNT, FRNRAP. Trimming cost V 4 bases and J 1 base, with 7 bases left between them. The CDR3 loop spans 13 amino acids. The CDR3 DNA sequence: TGTGCTAGTGGTTCGGACAGTAACTATGGCTACACCTTC. This translates into CASGSDSNYGYTF. The entire variable domain, with the rest obtained from reference TRBV12-5 and TRBJ1-2, is as follows: DARVTQTPRHKVTEMGQEVTMRCQPILGHNTVFWYRQTMMQGLELLAYFRNRAPLDDSGMPKDRFSAEMPDATLATLKIQPSEPRDSAVYFCASGSDSNYGYTFGSGTRLTVV.

This chain connects TRBV20-1 to TRBJ1-6, with 8 bases matching TRBD1. Germline V lookup: CDR1 DFQATT, CDR2 SNEGSKA (reference sequence). V trimming: 3 bases; J trimming: 8 bases; junction bases outside the gene matches: 6. The CDR3 is 14 residues long. CDR3 in amino acids: CSASQGARYSPLHF. The CDR3 bases are TGCAGTGCTAGTCAGGGGGCCCGTTATTCACCCCTCCACTTT.

This clone was picked up one time. The chain carries TRBV18 and TRBJ2-5; TRBD2 is a possible D gene (7 bases). Per germline, CDR1 KGHSH and CDR2 LQKENI. Trimming cost V 5 bases and J 1 base, with 17 bases left between them. CDR3 length: 16 amino acids. CDR3 nucleotides: TGTGCCAGCTCAACCACTTTGCGGGGGCGCCAAGAGACCCAGTACTTC. It specifies CASSTTLRGRQETQYF.

The sample holds one count of this clone. The V call is TRBV4-2, the J call TRBJ1-5, with 10 bases identical to TRBD1. The CDR3 length is 14 residues. V was pared by 1 base and J by 8 bases, with 2 bases of the junction left unmatched. Germline V lookup: CDR1 LGHNA, CDR2 YNFKEQ. The CDR3 region has the DNA TGTGCCAGCAGCCAAGGGGACAGGGGAGAGCCCCAGCATTTT. Translation gives CASSQGDRGEPQHF.

For this clone: A read error may produce the germline difference seen at one junction end. This chain joins TRBV7-7 and TRBJ2-5, with D possibly TRBD1 on 8 matching bases. CDR3 length: 13 residues. Germline loops: CDR1 SSHAT, CDR2 FNYEAQ (reference sequence). CDR3 sequence: CASSGQGGETQYF. The CDR3 DNA sequence: TGTGCTAGCAGCGGACAGGGAGGGGAGACCCAGTACTTC.

This clone showed up just a few times. The rearrangement links TRBV5-5 to TRBJ1-4; D call uncertain. V was shortened by 4 bases and J by 8 bases, with 12 bases between the two germline ends. From germline, CDR1 is SGHKS and CDR2 YYEKEE (reference sequence). The CDR3 covers 13 residues. CDR3: CASSPVLGEKLFF. The DNA of the CDR3 is TGTGCCAGCAGCCCGGTACTGGGGGAAAAACTGTTTTTT. The full variable domain, its missing parts supplied by reference TRBV5-5 and TRBJ1-4, is DAGVTQSPTHLIKTRGQQVTLRCSPISGHKSVSWYQQVLGQGPQFIFQYYEKEERGRGNFPDRFSARQFPNYSSELNVNALLLGDSALYLCASSPVLGEKLFFGSGTQLSVL.

The chain employs TRBV4-3 and TRBJ1-4; the D gene is possibly TRBD1 (5 bases). Germline lookup yields CDR1 LGHNA and CDR2 YSLEER. The CDR3 extends over 15 amino acids. V was shortened by 0 bases and J by 5 bases, with 10 bases between the two germline ends. CDR3 protein: CASSQEGRTNEKLFF. CDR3 in DNA: TGCGCCAGCAGCCAAGAGGGACGGACGAATGAAAAACTGTTTTTT.

The rearrangement uses TRBV2 and TRBJ2-7; D is unresolved. From germline, CDR1 is SNHLY and CDR2 FYNNEI. V was clipped by 3 bases and J by 2 bases, with 14 bases between them. This CDR3 is 15 amino acids long. The chain's CDR3 is CASSESSMLTYEQYF. CDR3 in DNA: TGTGCCAGCAGTGAGAGCTCAATGTTAACCTACGAGCAGTACTTC. The complete variable domain, with remaining parts taken from reference TRBV2 and TRBJ2-7, reads EPEVTQTPSHQVTQMGQEVILRCVPISNHLYFYWYRQILGQKVEFLVSFYNNEISEKSEIFDDQFSVERPDGSNFTLKIRSTKLEDSAMYFCASSESSMLTYEQYFGPGTRLTVT.

DNA for the CDR3: TGTGCCAGCAGCGTAGAAACAGGCTTTACGACAGATACGCAGTATTTT. Its protein product is CASSVETGFTTDTQYF. The chain carries TRBV9 and TRBJ2-3; tentatively, D is TRBD1 (5 bases). V was cut by 0 bases and J by 3 bases, with 14 bases left in between. CDR1 and CDR2 (germline): SGDLS, YYNGEE. This CDR3 spans 16 amino acids.

A single count supports this clone. The rearrangement links TRBV2 to TRBJ2-7; 9 bases fit TRBD2. The germline V gene encodes CDR1 SNHLY and CDR2 FYNNEI. CDR3 length: 14 residues. With V trimmed by 8 bases and J by 1 base, 6 bases remained unmatched. The CDR3, as DNA: TGTGCCAGCCCTGGGCTAGCGGGATCCTACGAGCAGTACTTC. Translated, it gives CASPGLAGSYEQYF.